These 7 T cell receptor beta chains share one sample of origin, sequenced in a study of cytomegalovirus exposure and HLA in healthy donors (dated by TCRdb to 2016 to 2017). The receptor library was made with the immunoSEQ multiplex PCR assay. For the multiplex PCR, a mixture combining 60 forward primers for TCR Vbeta segments and 13 reverse primers for TCR Jbeta segments was used. TCRdb mirrors the immuneACCESS table, restricted to in-frame sequences. Some clones are absent from its copies; in checked studies, under half trace to an unresolved V gene, and the reason for the others is unknown. This sample gives some 190,000 clones in total; around 85% of them show up just once. Jointly, the top ten make up 1% of the sample. The sequenced sample was PBMCs. Receptors originate from a boy aged 2 to 9 in good health and CMV-seronegative.

The chain combines TRBV10-3 with TRBJ2-1; maybe TRBD1 (5 bases). Trimming stripped 10 bases from V and 3 bases from J, with 16 bases between. The CDR3 is made up of 14 amino acids. CDR1 is ENHRY and CDR2 is SYGVKD in the germline V gene. Here the CDR3 reads CATRAAALYNEQFF. DNA for the CDR3: TGTGCCACCAGGGCGGCAGCGCTCTACAATGAGCAGTTCTTC.

The chain links TRBV28 to TRBJ1-1; D gene ambiguous. There are 14 residues in the CDR3. The V end was cut by 3 bases, the J end by 1 base, with 9 bases between. Germline values: CDR1 MDHEN, CDR2 SYDVKM. The CDR3 protein is CASSLSGKNTEAFF. Here the CDR3 DNA reads TGTGCCAGCAGTTTGAGCGGGAAGAACACTGAAGCTTTCTTT.

The rearrangement uses TRBV4-2 and TRBJ2-1; possibly TRBD2 for D (7 bases). Germline V gives CDR1 LGHNA, CDR2 YNFKEQ. The CDR3 spans 15 residues. V was cut by 0 bases and J by 5 bases, with 11 bases left in between. CDR3: CASSQDRGAHNEQFF. DNA of the CDR3: TGTGCCAGCAGCCAAGACCGGGGGGCCCACAATGAGCAGTTCTTC.

The chain is built from TRBV5-4 and TRBJ2-3; D might be TRBD1 (6 bases). The CDR3 sequence is 14 residues long. V lost 4 bases, J lost 2 bases, and 11 bases lay in between. Per the germline V gene, CDR1 is SGHNT and CDR2 is YYREEE (reference sequence). This CDR3 is CASSLGQYTDTQYF. The CDR3 bases are TGTGCCAGCAGCCTCGGACAGTACACAGATACGCAGTATTTT.

This clone was detected only a few times. The rearrangement links TRBV9 to TRBJ2-1, with 7 bases identical to TRBD1. From germline, CDR1 is SGDLS and CDR2 YYNGEE. V dropped 1 base and J dropped 8; count of bases not matched to a gene: 9. The length of the CDR3 is 15 residues. The CDR3 spells CASSVFSQGIDEQFF. Written as DNA, the CDR3 is TGTGCCAGCAGCGTATTTTCACAGGGGATCGATGAGCAGTTCTTC.

Only a few counts were recorded for this clone. The CDR3 DNA is TGTGCCAGTTCCGGGAGGAACACTGAAGCTTTCTTT. Its protein is CASSGRNTEAFF. The chain is built from TRBV7-9 and TRBJ1-1; no definite D call. The CDR3 has 12 residues. Trimming removed 9 bases at V and 1 base at J, with 9 bases between. Germline CDR1 is SEHNR and CDR2 is FQNEAQ (reference sequence).

The chain links TRBV4-1 to TRBJ1-1, with D unresolved. With 7 bases removed from V and 4 bases from J, the gap between germline ends came to 25 bases. This CDR3 has 17 residues. Per the germline V gene, CDR1 is MGHRA and CDR2 is YSYEKL. This chain's CDR3 is CASTSIPNLIPSTEAFF. The CDR3 DNA follows: TGCGCCAGCACCTCAATCCCCAACTTGATTCCGAGCACTGAAGCTTTCTTT.